Reported below is one T cell receptor beta chain. Its antigen remains unidentified. Time point defined: blood at routine non-recurrence follow-up after resection. Whole RNA, isolated from tumor, nontumor lung or frozen PBMC, was sequenced without prior sorting. These data come from a study of spatial heterogeneity in lung cancer. The V gene's germline CDR1 is LGHNA and CDR2 YNFKEQ. V was pared by 1 base and J by 2 bases, with 11 bases between. The CDR3 runs 16 residues. Each TCR cDNA molecule carried a unique molecular identifier. MiXCR, applied by TCRdb to the 5' RACE reads, yields one record per CDR3 protein. The table has about 100,000 distinct CDR3 sequences, roughly a fifth seen once. Findings and caveats of the study: The appearance of ubiquitous expanded tumor TCRs in blood was greater at resection than follow-up.

The chain joins TRBV4-2 to TRBJ2-2, with D possibly being TRBD1 (6 bases). The TCR sequence derives from a male donor with early-stage non-small cell lung cancer. The specimen was PBMCs, collected at follow-up. DNA for the CDR3: TGTGCCAGCAGCCAAGCCGGGACACTTAACACCGGGGAGCTGTTTTTT. Protein: CASSQAGTLNTGELFF.